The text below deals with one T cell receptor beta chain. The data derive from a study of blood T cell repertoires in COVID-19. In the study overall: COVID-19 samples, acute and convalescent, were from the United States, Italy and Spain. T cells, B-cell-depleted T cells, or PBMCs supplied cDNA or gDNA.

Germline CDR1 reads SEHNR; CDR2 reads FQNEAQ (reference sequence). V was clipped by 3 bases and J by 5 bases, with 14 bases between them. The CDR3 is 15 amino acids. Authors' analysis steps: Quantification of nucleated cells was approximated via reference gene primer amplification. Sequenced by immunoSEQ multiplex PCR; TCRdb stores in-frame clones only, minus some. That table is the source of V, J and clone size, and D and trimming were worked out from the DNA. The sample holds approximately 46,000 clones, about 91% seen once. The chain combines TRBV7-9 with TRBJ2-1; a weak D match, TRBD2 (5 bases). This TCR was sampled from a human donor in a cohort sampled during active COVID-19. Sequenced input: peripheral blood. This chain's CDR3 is CASSFRGEGNNEQFF. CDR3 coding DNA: TGTGCCAGCAGCTTCCGGGGAGAAGGAAACAATGAGCAGTTCTTC.